The 25 T cell receptor beta chains below all came from one sample that was sequenced in a study of T cells in narcolepsy. Clones were sequenced by immunoSEQ multiplex PCR, and TCRdb holds only the in-frame ones, with some missing. Among tens of thousands of clones listed, 70% to 90% were seen once. The sample comprised memory (CD45RA-) CD4+ T cells from blood. These TCRs come from a human donor in good health.

Sample share makes this clone medium-sized. CDR3 coding DNA: TGTGCCAGCAGCTTCAGTCAAAACACTGAAGCTTTCTTT. This codes for CASSFSQNTEAFF. This chain uses TRBV5-4 with TRBJ1-1; D uncertain. The CDR3 totals 13 residues. Trimming took 2 bases from V and 2 from J, leaving 7 bases between them. Germline V lookup: CDR1 SGHNT, CDR2 YYREEE (reference sequence).

The chain links TRBV11-1 to TRBJ2-4; 12 bases are shared with TRBD1. Per the germline V gene, CDR1 is SGHAT and CDR2 is FQDESV (reference sequence). J gave up 1 base and V 1 base, and 8 bases lay outside the gene matches. This CDR3 has 19 amino acids. CDR3 in DNA: TGTGCCAGCAGCTTAGGGCCGGGACAGGGGGCGCAGGCCAAAAACATTCAGTACTTC. Amino acid sequence: CASSLGPGQGAQAKNIQYF.

This chain connects TRBV5-4 to TRBJ2-7; D ambiguous. The CDR3 is 11 amino acids. V was clipped by 3 bases and J by 4 bases, with 5 bases between them. CDR1 and CDR2 (germline): SGHNT, YYREEE (reference sequence). This CDR3 reads CASSSEYEQYF. CDR3 nucleotides: TGTGCCAGCAGCTCGGAATACGAGCAGTACTTC.

The rearrangement links TRBV2 to TRBJ2-5, with unresolved D. The CDR3 runs to 12 residues. Germline CDR1 and CDR2: SNHLY and FYNNEI. V lost 4 bases and J 3 bases, leaving 6 bases between the germline ends. The CDR3 loop reads CASSVSEETQYF. The CDR3 DNA reads TGTGCCAGCAGTGTTTCGGAAGAGACCCAGTACTTC.

The chain combines TRBV18 with TRBJ1-2; 9 nucleotides align to TRBD1. The V gene's germline CDR1 is KGHSH and CDR2 LQKENI. The V segment lost 2 bases and the J segment 4 bases; nucleotides outside the gene matches: 17. The CDR3 covers 19 residues. The CDR3 loop reads CASSPVDAGQGRFFYGYTF. In nucleotides, the CDR3 is TGTGCCAGCTCACCAGTAGATGCGGGACAGGGACGCTTTTTCTATGGCTACACCTTC.

V is TRBV4-1 and J is TRBJ1-6; possible D gene TRBD1, 5 bases. This CDR3 has 14 amino acids. The V end lost 3 bases, the J end lost 7 bases, and 10 bases lay between the germline ends. The germline CDR1 and CDR2 sequences are MGHRA and YSYEKL. This CDR3 reads CASSQGVDNSPLHF. The CDR3 coding sequence is TGCGCCAGCAGCCAGGGGGTTGACAATTCACCCCTCCACTTT.

This chain connects TRBV7-2 to TRBJ1-1, with D unresolved. Trimming cost V 6 bases and J 7 bases, with 18 bases left between them. Per the germline V gene, CDR1 is SGHTA and CDR2 is FQGNSA. This CDR3 spans 14 amino acids. The CDR3 DNA is TGTGCCAGCAGTCCGATTTCATTTCAACGTGAAGCTTTCTTT. This translates into CASSPISFQREAFF.

The chain couples TRBV5-1 to TRBJ2-1; perhaps TRBD1 as D (6 bases). Trimming pared 0 bases from V and 4 bases from J, leaving 8 bases between. Per the germline V gene, CDR1 is SGHRS and CDR2 is YFSETQ. The CDR3 has 14 amino acids. The DNA for the CDR3 is TGCGCCAGCAGCTTGGGACAGGAATACAATGAGCAGTTCTTC. Translation gives CASSLGQEYNEQFF.

This clone came up once. This chain uses TRBV27 with TRBJ1-3; no firm D call. This CDR3 contains 14 residues. Germline CDR1 is MNHEY and CDR2 is SMNVEV (reference sequence). V gave up 6 bases and J gave up 2 bases, with 11 bases separating them. The CDR3 nucleotides are TGTGCCAGCAGACCCGGGGAACCTGGAAACACCATATATTTT. This sequence encodes CASRPGEPGNTIYF.

The chain carries TRBV19 and TRBJ1-2, with TRBD1 identical over 12 bases. Germline lookup yields CDR1 LNHDA and CDR2 SQIVND (reference sequence). This CDR3 region has 15 residues. V was pared by 5 bases and J by 6 bases, with 7 bases of the junction left unmatched. CDR3 sequence reads: CASSLRDRGRDGYTF. In DNA form, the CDR3 reads TGTGCCAGTAGTCTCCGGGACAGGGGGCGCGATGGCTACACCTTC.

V gene TRBV2 combines with J gene TRBJ2-3, with D maybe TRBD2 (5 bases). The germline V gene encodes CDR1 SNHLY and CDR2 FYNNEI. Trimming took off 7 bases at V and 1 base at J, with 9 bases between the two ends. The CDR3 runs 13 residues. DNA of the CDR3: TGTGCCAGCATATCCGGGGGCACAGATACGCAGTATTTT. Translation: CASISGGTDTQYF.

This clone showed up just a few times. This chain uses TRBV5-1 with TRBJ1-1; TRBD1 matches 11 bases. The V gene's germline CDR1 is SGHRS and CDR2 YFSETQ. V shed 3 bases and J 2 bases; nucleotides not matched to a gene: 12. CDR3 size: 18 residues. CDR3 protein: CASSSRSRDRGVNTEAFF. CDR3 coding DNA: TGCGCCAGCAGCTCGAGATCCCGGGACAGGGGGGTCAACACTGAAGCTTTCTTT.

J is TRBJ1-3 and V is TRBV6-1, with unresolved D. V was pared by 2 bases and J by 0 bases, with 8 bases between. CDR1 is MNHNS and CDR2 is SASEGT in the germline V gene. This CDR3 comprises 15 residues. CDR3 sequence (DNA): TGTGCCAGCAGTGAAACCACCTACTCTGGAAACACCATATATTTT. Translation: CASSETTYSGNTIYF.

Only a few counts were recorded for this clone. The gene calls are TRBV9 and TRBJ2-7; TRBD1 agrees at 12 bases. Per germline, CDR1 SGDLS and CDR2 YYNGEE. The V segment lost 3 bases and the J segment 2 bases; nucleotides outside the gene matches: 3. The length of the CDR3 is 15 residues. The CDR3 spells CASSAGTGGPYEQYF. DNA of the CDR3: TGTGCCAGCAGCGCCGGGACAGGGGGCCCCTACGAGCAGTACTTC.

V and J are TRBV7-3 and TRBJ2-3, with D possibly matching TRBD2 (5 bases). This CDR3 contains 18 residues. Germline CDR1 SGHTA, CDR2 FQGTGA. The V and J ends lost 1 base and 2 bases respectively, with 19 bases between them. The CDR3 DNA reads as TGTGCCAGCAGCTTAAATCTCCCGGGAACGGGTAACACAGATACGCAGTATTTT. Residues: CASSLNLPGTGNTDTQYF.

This clone occurred a few times. The chain combines TRBV19 with TRBJ1-1; 7 bases map to TRBD1. In germline, CDR1 is LNHDA, CDR2 SQIVND (reference sequence). The CDR3 has 13 amino acids. Trimming removed 8 bases from V and 0 bases from J; junction bases left unmatched: 3. The CDR3 sequence: CASATGMNTEAFF. The CDR3 DNA follows: TGTGCCAGTGCGACAGGGATGAACACTGAAGCTTTCTTT. Full variable domain (rest looked up from reference TRBV19 and TRBJ1-1): DGGITQSPKYLFRKEGQNVTLSCEQNLNHDAMYWYRQDPGQGLRLIYYSQIVNDFQKGDIAEGYSVSREKKESFPLTVTSAQKNPTAFYLCASATGMNTEAFFGQGTRLTVV.

The chain couples TRBV7-2 to TRBJ1-1, with unresolved D. This CDR3 region has 15 residues. Per the germline V gene, CDR1 is SGHTA and CDR2 is FQGNSA. Deletions cut 6 bases from V and 1 base from J, with 15 bases between. The CDR3 DNA is TGTGCCAGCAGGCTTAACCTCGACCGGAACACTGAAGCTTTCTTT. This sequence encodes CASRLNLDRNTEAFF.

V gene TRBV9 combines with J gene TRBJ2-2; D call uncertain. The V gene's germline CDR1 is SGDLS and CDR2 YYNGEE. Trimming removed 1 base from V and 2 bases from J, with 6 bases in between. The CDR3 length is 14 residues. For the CDR3, the DNA is TGTGCCAGCAGCGTATCTGGAAACACCGGGGAGCTGTTTTTT. Translation gives CASSVSGNTGELFF. The variable domain in full, with the rest retrieved from reference TRBV9 and TRBJ2-2, is DSGVTQTPKHLITATGQRVTLRCSPRSGDLSVYWYQQSLDQGLQFLIQYYNGEERAKGNILERFSAQQFPDLHSELNLSSLELGDSALYFCASSVSGNTGELFFGEGSRLTVL.

This rearrangement joins TRBV7-3 to TRBJ2-1, with D uncertain. Trimming took off 5 bases at V and 4 bases at J, with 15 bases between the two ends. There are 15 residues in the CDR3. Germline V lookup: CDR1 SGHTA, CDR2 FQGTGA. This CDR3 is CASSESISAYNEQFF. DNA for the CDR3: TGTGCCAGCAGCGAGAGCATATCTGCTTACAATGAGCAGTTCTTC.

The V call is TRBV6-1, the J call TRBJ2-3, with 9 positions matching TRBD2. Germline V gives CDR1 MNHNS, CDR2 SASEGT. V was clipped by 10 bases and J by 1 base; unmatched bases: 6. This CDR3 region has 14 residues. The CDR3 reads CATASGAGTDTQYF. CDR3 nucleotide sequence: TGTGCCACGGCTAGCGGGGCGGGCACAGATACGCAGTATTTT.

The chain has TRBV27 and TRBJ1-1; 9 nucleotides line up with TRBD1. The CDR3 contains 16 residues. Germline V gives CDR1 MNHEY, CDR2 SMNVEV (reference sequence). J gave up 2 bases and V 5 bases, and 9 bases lay outside the gene matches. DNA of the CDR3: TGTGCCAGCAGTGAAGCGTTGGGACAGGGCAACACTGAAGCTTTCTTT. It encodes CASSEALGQGNTEAFF.

The chain joins TRBV28 to TRBJ1-3; D perhaps matches TRBD1 (5 bases). The CDR3 contains 18 residues. The germline V gene encodes CDR1 MDHEN and CDR2 SYDVKM. V was pared by 1 base and J by 3 bases, with 19 bases between. The CDR3 region is CASSLFFMPGSGGNTIYF. The CDR3 bases are TGTGCCAGCAGTTTATTTTTCATGCCAGGGTCAGGTGGAAACACCATATATTTT.

The V gene is TRBV6-5, the J gene TRBJ1-1, with 7 bases identical to TRBD1. This CDR3 is 12 amino acids long. Germline V lookup: CDR1 MNHEY, CDR2 SVGAGI. J gave up 8 bases and V 5 bases, and 5 bases lay outside the gene matches. CDR3 in DNA: TGTGCCAGCAGTCGAGGGACAGACGAAGCTTTCTTT. Its protein is CASSRGTDEAFF.

This clone was detected only once. The chain links TRBV2 to TRBJ1-5; tentative D call: TRBD1 (5 bases). The CDR3 is 14 residues long. CDR1 and CDR2 from the germline V gene are SNHLY and FYNNEI. V shed 9 bases and J shed 0 bases, with 12 bases lying between them. This chain's CDR3 is CASRDSYSNQPQHF. The CDR3, as DNA: TGTGCCAGTCGGGACTCCTATAGCAATCAGCCCCAGCATTTT. Full variable domain (remainder filled in from reference TRBV2 and TRBJ1-5): EPEVTQTPSHQVTQMGQEVILRCVPISNHLYFYWYRQILGQKVEFLVSFYNNEISEKSEIFDDQFSVERPDGSNFTLKIRSTKLEDSAMYFCASRDSYSNQPQHFGDGTRLSIL.

This chain connects TRBV30 to TRBJ2-1, with D unclear. This CDR3 comprises 13 residues. Trimming left V 0 bases short and J 9 bases short, with 12 bases between. Looked up from germline, CDR1 is GTSNPN and CDR2 is SVGIG (reference sequence). The DNA for the CDR3 is TGTGCCTGGAGTGTAAACTATCTAACTGAGCAGTTCTTC. This sequence encodes CAWSVNYLTEQFF.